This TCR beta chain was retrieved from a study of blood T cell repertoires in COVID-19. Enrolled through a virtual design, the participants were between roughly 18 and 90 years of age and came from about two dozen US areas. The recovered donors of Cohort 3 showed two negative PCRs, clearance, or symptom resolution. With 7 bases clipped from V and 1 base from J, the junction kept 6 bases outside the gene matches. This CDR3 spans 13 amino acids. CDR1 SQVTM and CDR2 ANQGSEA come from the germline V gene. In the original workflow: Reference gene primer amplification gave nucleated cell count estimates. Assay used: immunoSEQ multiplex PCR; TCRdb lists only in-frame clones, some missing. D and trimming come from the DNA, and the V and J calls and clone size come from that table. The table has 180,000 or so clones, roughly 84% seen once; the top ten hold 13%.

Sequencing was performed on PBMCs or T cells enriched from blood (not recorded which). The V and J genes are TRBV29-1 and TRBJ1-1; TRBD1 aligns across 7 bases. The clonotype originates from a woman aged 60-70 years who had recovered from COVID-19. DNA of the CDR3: TGCAGCGGACAGGGACAACCGAACACTGAAGCTTTCTTT. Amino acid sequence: CSGQGQPNTEAFF.